This passage covers 18 T cell receptor beta chains from one sample sequenced in a study of low-dose radiotherapy and immunotherapy resistance in tumors. First-strand cDNA relied on TRAV- and TRBV-specific primers spanning alpha and beta chains. PCR amplification of the TCRs was performed with Phusion for 20 to 25 PCR cycles, and it relied on a constant-region primer together with a V-primer adapter. MiXCR, applied by TCRdb to the reads, yields one record per CDR3 protein. The profile shows about 5,600 distinct CDR3 sequences, roughly four fifths of them singletons. These receptors came from a human donor with advanced metastatic prostate, ovarian, gallbladder or colorectal cancer (not recorded which). This table probably holds off-target reads from a library built for another chain.

This sequence joins TRBV28 and TRBJ2-7, with TRBD1 matching 8 bases. This CDR3 has 14 amino acids. Germline V gene sequence: CDR1 MDHEN, CDR2 SYDVKM. V lost 8 bases and J lost 2; bases outside the gene matches: 8. CDR3 DNA sequence: TGTGCCAGCCAAGAAATCAGGGGGCCCTACGAGCAGTACTTC. Its translation is CASQEIRGPYEQYF.

The chain combines TRBV4-2 with TRBJ2-5, with D possibly TRBD2 on 6 matching bases. Germline V gene data show CDR1 as LGHNA and CDR2 as YNFKEQ. V lost 4 bases and J lost 4, with 13 bases in between. The CDR3 totals 14 residues. The CDR3 DNA sequence: TGTGCCAGCAGCCGGGCCGGGAGCGGAGAGACCCAGTACTTC. This translates into CASSRAGSGETQYF.

The chain couples TRBV6-2 or TRBV6-3 to TRBJ2-2; a weak D match, TRBD2 (6 bases). This CDR3 has 17 residues. In germline, CDR1 is MNHEY, CDR2 SVGEGT. The V gene lost 6 bases and the J gene lost 2 bases, with 19 bases spanning the gap. The CDR3 protein is CASRPFGGAFNTGELFF. CDR3 coding DNA: TGTGCCAGCAGACCTTTCGGCGGGGCCTTCAACACCGGGGAGCTGTTTTTT.

This chain connects TRBV29-1 to TRBJ2-5; 9 positions agree with TRBD2. Germline CDR1 SQVTM, CDR2 ANQGSEA. Trimming at V came to 7 bases and at J to 5 bases, leaving 5 bases not matched to a gene. The CDR3 runs 12 residues. The CDR3 region is CSGAGGGETQYF. The CDR3 DNA is TGCAGCGGGGCGGGAGGGGGTGAGACCCAGTACTTC.

This chain connects TRBV5-1 to TRBJ2-5; 11 nucleotides align to TRBD2. J gave up 5 bases and V 4 bases, and 10 bases lay outside the gene matches. Germline values: CDR1 SGHRS, CDR2 YFSETQ. The CDR3 contains 16 residues. The CDR3 region has the DNA TGCGCCAGCAGCACATTTCTAGCGGGAGGCCTGGAGACCCAGTACTTC. Protein: CASSTFLAGGLETQYF.

The CDR3 region has the DNA TGTGCCAGCAGGAGCTTGGGGTCAGCTGGAAACACCATATATTTT. It translates to CASRSLGSAGNTIYF. The rearrangement joins TRBV27 to TRBJ1-3; D call uncertain. CDR1 is MNHEY and CDR2 is SMNVEV in the germline V gene (reference sequence). This CDR3 is built from 15 residues. V lost 6 bases, J lost 2 bases, and 14 bases lay in between.

The chain uses TRBV23-1 and TRBJ2-7; D not certain. Being an ORF, TRBV23-1 has a function that is uncertain. Between the trimmed V and J ends, which lost 4 bases and 7 bases, there was a span of 17 bases. This CDR3 contains 14 residues. This chain's CDR3 is CASSPHGPPEEQYF. CDR3 DNA: TGCGCCAGCAGTCCACACGGGCCGCCAGAGGAGCAGTACTTC.

The chain has TRBV5-1 and TRBJ2-7; no reliable D call. This CDR3 contains 13 residues. V was clipped by 0 bases and J by 4 bases, with 8 bases between them. Germline CDR1 reads SGHRS; CDR2 reads YFSETQ. The CDR3 region is CASSLDPGYEQYF. The CDR3 DNA reads TGCGCCAGCAGCTTGGATCCAGGTTACGAGCAGTACTTC.

The J gene is TRBJ1-1, the V gene TRBV20-1; D remains unclear. The germline CDR1 and CDR2 sequences are DFQATT and SNEGSKA (reference sequence). The CDR3 has 12 amino acids. The V end was cut by 4 bases, the J end by 5 bases, with 11 bases between. The CDR3 reads CSATPGTTEAFF. DNA of the CDR3: TGCAGTGCTACCCCAGGTACTACTGAAGCTTTCTTT.

The chain carries TRBV7-2 and TRBJ2-3; TRBD1 is a possible D gene (6 bases). V was trimmed by 0 bases and J by 4 bases, leaving 11 bases between them. The CDR3 spans 15 residues. Germline V gene lookup returns CDR1 SGHTA and CDR2 FQGNSA. The CDR3, as DNA: TGTGCCAGCAGCTTAGCGAGTACAGGGCCAGATACGCAGTATTTT. The encoded protein is CASSLASTGPDTQYF. Full variable domain (remainder filled in from reference TRBV7-2 and TRBJ2-3): GAGVSQSPSNKVTEKGKDVELRCDPISGHTALYWYRQSLGQGLEFLIYFQGNSAPDKSGLPSDRFSAERTGGSVSTLTIQRTQQEDSAVYLCASSLASTGPDTQYFGPGTRLTVL.

The chain recombines TRBV7-2 with TRBJ2-1; no clear D gene. Trimming shortened V by 1 base and J by 5 bases, and 12 bases separated the two germline ends. The germline CDR1 and CDR2 sequences are SGHTA and FQGNSA. The length of the CDR3 is 15 residues. CDR3 in DNA: TGTGCCAGCAGCTTAGGCACCGCCAGAAACAATGAGCAGTTCTTC. Protein: CASSLGTARNNEQFF.

This clonotype was counted between two and nine times. This sequence joins TRBV7-8 and TRBJ2-2; 9 bases line up with TRBD2. The CDR3 sequence is 19 residues long. Germline loops: CDR1 SGHVS, CDR2 FQNEAQ. The trim removed 3 bases at V and 7 bases at J, leaving 18 bases unmatched. This CDR3 reads CASSFHPIAGDVRGGELFF. CDR3 nucleotides: TGTGCCAGCAGCTTCCACCCTATAGCGGGGGACGTGCGTGGCGGGGAGCTGTTTTTT.

This chain joins TRBV11-2 and TRBJ2-5; D perhaps matches TRBD1 (6 bases). Germline lookup yields CDR1 SGHAT and CDR2 FQNNGV. The CDR3 spans 15 residues. V was clipped by 0 bases and J by 5 bases, with 13 bases between them. CDR3 sequence (DNA): TGTGCCAGCAGCTTAGAGAGGACAGTTCGGGAGACCCAGTACTTC. It encodes CASSLERTVRETQYF.

J is TRBJ2-5 and V is TRBV5-6, with D hard to call. Trimming left V 4 bases short and J 2 bases short, with 9 bases between. CDR1 and CDR2 (germline): SGHDT, YYEEEE. The CDR3 totals 13 residues. The CDR3 sequence is CASSAGEQETQYF. The CDR3 nucleotides read TGTGCCAGCAGCGCTGGGGAACAAGAGACCCAGTACTTC.

The sample holds one count of this clonotype. The rearrangement uses TRBV6-6 and TRBJ2-7, with a possible D match to TRBD2 (6 bases). Germline V gives CDR1 MNHNY, CDR2 SVGAGI (reference sequence). CDR3 length equals 16 residues. With 8 bases removed from V and 2 bases from J, the gap between germline ends came to 22 bases. CDR3 residues: CASGGGWGEQTYEQYF. In nucleotides, the CDR3 is TGTGCCAGCGGAGGAGGATGGGGGGAGCAAACCTACGAGCAGTACTTC.

The J gene is TRBJ1-1, the V gene TRBV19; tentative D call: TRBD1 (6 bases). The CDR3 length is 13 residues. V was shortened by 7 bases and J by 1 base, with 10 bases between the two germline ends. Germline values: CDR1 LNHDA, CDR2 SQIVND (reference sequence). CDR3 sequence: CASTVRGNTEAFF. CDR3 DNA sequence: TGTGCCAGTACTGTCAGGGGGAACACTGAAGCTTTCTTT. Variable domain in full (rest from reference TRBV19 and TRBJ1-1): DGGITQSPKYLFRKEGQNVTLSCEQNLNHDAMYWYRQDPGQGLRLIYYSQIVNDFQKGDIAEGYSVSREKKESFPLTVTSAQKNPTAFYLCASTVRGNTEAFFGQGTRLTVV.

This rearrangement joins TRBV5-6 to TRBJ2-1; D is unresolved. CDR1 and CDR2 from the germline V gene are SGHDT and YYEEEE. The CDR3 has 15 residues. V was trimmed by 0 bases and J by 2 bases, leaving 9 bases between them. The CDR3 coding sequence is TGTGCCAGCAGCTTGGTGTCAGAGACCTACAATGAGCAGTTCTTC. It codes for CASSLVSETYNEQFF. Based on the CDR3 plus reference TRBV5-6 and TRBJ2-1, the full variable domain is DAGVTQSPTHLIKTRGQQVTLRCSPKSGHDTVSWYQQALGQGPQFIFQYYEEEERQRGNFPDRFSGHQFPNYSSELNVNALLLGDSALYLCASSLVSETYNEQFFGPGTRLTVL.

V gene TRBV7-2 combines with J gene TRBJ2-7, with D unclear. The CDR3 length is 16 residues. Germline V gene data show CDR1 as SGHTA and CDR2 as FQGNSA. Trimming shortened V by 2 bases and J by 2 bases, and 16 bases separated the two germline ends. The CDR3 sequence: CASSLMASGGTYEQYF. In nucleotides, the CDR3 is TGTGCCAGCAGCTTAATGGCCTCCGGCGGCACCTACGAGCAGTACTTC.